The T cell receptor beta chain under discussion was sequenced for a study of blood T cells in healthy people across ages. A second PCR of 7 to 11 cycles used a sample-barcoded 5' primer and a J-beta primer mix. TCRdb redid the calling of the 5' RACE reads with MiXCR, one entry per CDR3 protein. The sample lists about 1.4 million distinct CDR3 sequences, around 55% occurring once. The table lists this clonotype with a few counts. V was cut by 6 bases and J by 0 bases, with 8 bases left in between. Germline assignment: CDR1 SQVTM and CDR2 ANQGSEA. CDR3 size: 12 residues. Source material: blood. The chain joins TRBV29-1 to TRBJ2-5; D tentatively reads TRBD1 or TRBD2 (5 bases each). The receptor's source is a man younger than 30 in good health. This CDR3 is CSVGTDQETQYF. The CDR3 coding sequence is TGCAGCGTCGGGACCGACCAAGAGACCCAGTACTTC.